This T cell receptor (beta chain) was profiled in a study of beta chain features in type 1 diabetes. Study background: Cell yields, age and gender were similar between patients and healthy donors.

The isolated RNA, all of it, was reverse transcribed, so expressed TCRB transcripts were what got sequenced. Repertoires were generated with immunoSEQ multiplex PCR, while TCRdb's copy carries only in-frame clones and drops some. Here the sample spans some 270,000 clones, around 7.8% being singletons. Blood was drawn once from each donor into heparinised tubes. The draws averaged about 110 mL. Findings of the study overall: TCRB CDR3s from Type 1 diabetes patients were moderately but significantly shorter in all four CD4+ subsets.

This clone has only a few counts. Its cognate antigen is unknown. The TCR originated in a woman younger than 35 in good health. The source material was central memory CD4+ T cells from blood.

The DNA for the CDR3 is TGTGCCAGCAGCCGTGGGGCAGAAGAGACCCAGTACTTC. This codes for CASSRGAEETQYF. The chain employs TRBV11-2 and TRBJ2-5, with TRBD1 as a possible D gene (5 bases). This CDR3 is 13 amino acids long. The V gene lost 5 bases and the J gene lost 3 bases, with 10 bases spanning the gap. The V gene's germline CDR1 is SGHAT and CDR2 FQNNGV.